These 26 T cell receptor beta chains were all obtained from the same sample, sequenced in a study of T-cell reconstitution after alpha-beta-depleted transplantation in children. TCRbeta library construction was performed incorporating unique molecular identifiers. Each CDR3 protein gets one entry after TCRdb re-called the PCR reads with MiXCR. The repertoire holds roughly 500,000 distinct CDR3 sequences, with under 15% as singletons. The sample here was PBMCs from the stem cell graft donor, taken from the stem cell graft. These receptors came from a human donor who donated a stem cell graft to a child with combined immunodeficiency.

This chain uses TRBV11-2 with TRBJ2-7; possible D gene TRBD2, 6 bases. Germline V lookup: CDR1 SGHAT, CDR2 FQNNGV. The V end was cut by 1 base, the J end by 9 bases, with 7 bases between. The CDR3 loop spans 11 amino acids. The DNA of the CDR3 is TGTGCCAGCAGCTTAGGGGAGGTGCAGTACTTC. This sequence encodes CASSLGEVQYF.

There are many counts of this clonotype. V is TRBV15 and J is TRBJ2-7; no clear D gene. V lost 1 base and J lost 2, with 9 bases in between. The CDR3 consists of 14 residues. The germline V gene has CDR1 LNHNV and CDR2 YYDKDF (reference sequence). For the CDR3, the DNA is TGTGCCACCAGCAGAGTTGGGGTTCCCTACGAGCAGTACTTC. Its protein product is CATSRVGVPYEQYF.

This clonotype has a handful of counts. V is TRBV12-3 or TRBV12-4 and J is TRBJ2-1; D gene ambiguous. Between the trimmed V and J ends, which lost 3 bases and 6 bases, there was a span of 15 bases. The CDR3 has 15 amino acids. The CDR3 DNA is TGTGCCAGCAGTTTCGGGCAGTCCTGGGGCAATGAGCAGTTCTTC. It encodes CASSFGQSWGNEQFF.

The chain carries TRBV29-1 and TRBJ1-1; 7 positions agree with TRBD1. The CDR3 extends over 12 amino acids. The germline gives CDR1 SQVTM, CDR2 ANQGSEA. Trimming removed 4 bases from V and 4 bases from J; junction bases left unmatched: 3. This CDR3 reads CSVATGPTEAFF. The DNA of the CDR3 is TGCAGCGTTGCGACAGGGCCCACTGAAGCTTTCTTT.

The sample holds a few counts of this clonotype. The chain links TRBV7-2 to TRBJ2-3; 16 nucleotides match TRBD2. CDR1 is SGHTA, CDR2 FQGNSA, per germline. V lost 5 bases and J lost 4; bases outside the gene matches: 3. The CDR3 has 16 residues. The DNA for the CDR3 is TGTGCCAGCAGCGGGACTAGCGGGAGGGTCCCAGATACGCAGTATTTT. Its translation: CASSGTSGRVPDTQYF.

This clonotype has a count of ten or more. The chain carries TRBV7-9 and TRBJ2-3, with D hard to call. This CDR3 contains 12 residues. Trimming cost V 5 bases and J 6 bases, with 9 bases left between them. From germline, CDR1 is SEHNR and CDR2 FQNEAQ (reference sequence). The DNA for the CDR3 is TGTGCCAGCAGCCTGTTGGGGGATACGCAGTATTTT. As protein: CASSLLGDTQYF.

V is TRBV18 and J is TRBJ2-7, with TRBD1 matching over 7 bases. This CDR3 region has 13 residues. Germline CDR1 KGHSH, CDR2 LQKENI. The trim removed 6 bases at V and 3 bases at J, leaving 5 bases unmatched. CDR3 in DNA: TGTGCCAGCTCCCCTGACAGGGACTACGAGCAGTACTTC. Its translation is CASSPDRDYEQYF.

This clonotype has at least ten counts. V usage is TRBV9 and J usage is TRBJ2-1, with 14 bases aligning to TRBD2. The CDR3 covers 16 residues. J was trimmed by 4 bases and V by 3 bases; bases with no gene match: 3. CDR1 is SGDLS and CDR2 is YYNGEE in the germline V gene. This CDR3 is CASSGLAGGFYNEQFF. The CDR3 coding sequence is TGTGCCAGCAGCGGACTAGCGGGAGGGTTTTACAATGAGCAGTTCTTC.

This clonotype was observed a single time. This chain links TRBV15 with TRBJ1-5; unclear D gene. Trimming shortened V by 0 bases and J by 0 bases, and 9 bases separated the two germline ends. This CDR3 has 16 amino acids. The germline V gene has CDR1 LNHNV and CDR2 YYDKDF (reference sequence). In nucleotides, the CDR3 is TGTGCCACCAGCAGAGAGAGGCCATATAGCAATCAGCCCCAGCATTTT. This sequence encodes CATSRERPYSNQPQHF. Full variable domain (rest looked up from reference TRBV15 and TRBJ1-5): DAMVIQNPRYQVTQFGKPVTLSCSQTLNHNVMYWYQQKSSQAPKLLFHYYDKDFNNEADTPDNFQSRRPNTSFCFLDIRSPGLGDTAMYLCATSRERPYSNQPQHFGDGTRLSIL.

The CDR3 protein is CASSEWGGRSGYTF. CDR3 sequence (DNA): TGTGCCAGCAGTGAATGGGGGGGCCGGTCTGGCTACACCTTC. The V and J genes are TRBV25-1 and TRBJ1-2; the D gene is possibly TRBD1 (6 bases). V lost 1 base, J lost 7 bases, and 13 bases lay in between. The CDR3 consists of 14 residues. Germline lookup yields CDR1 MGHDK and CDR2 SYGVNS.

The V call is TRBV5-6, the J call TRBJ1-1; tentative D call: TRBD1 (5 bases). Between the trimmed V and J ends, which lost 4 bases and 1 base, there was a span of 11 bases. This CDR3 has 14 amino acids. Germline CDR1 is SGHDT and CDR2 is YYEEEE. The CDR3 DNA is TGTGCCAGCAGCGAGGGACGGACGAACACTGAAGCTTTCTTT. Translating gives CASSEGRTNTEAFF.

In its sample, this clonotype was seen many times. This rearrangement joins TRBV10-3 to TRBJ2-3; no reliable D call. The CDR3 length is 16 residues. Per germline, CDR1 ENHRY and CDR2 SYGVKD. The germline V and J ends were trimmed by 0 bases and 0 bases, with 10 bases remaining between them. Here the CDR3 reads CAISESRRPSTDTQYF. In DNA form, the CDR3 reads TGTGCCATCAGTGAGTCTAGGCGCCCCAGCACAGATACGCAGTATTTT.

In its sample, this clonotype was seen many times. This chain links TRBV30 with TRBJ2-4; TRBD2 matches at 7 bases. CDR1 and CDR2 (germline): GTSNPN, SVGIG (reference sequence). The CDR3 is 17 amino acids. With V trimmed by 4 bases and J by 5 bases, 17 bases remained unmatched. This CDR3 is CAWTTKGPGGLQNIQYF. In DNA form, the CDR3 reads TGTGCCTGGACCACAAAGGGGCCGGGAGGCCTCCAAAACATTCAGTACTTC.

This clonotype was observed at least ten times. The gene calls are TRBV3-1 and TRBJ2-3; D might be TRBD1 (5 bases). V shed 6 bases and J shed 4 bases, with 8 bases lying between them. From germline, CDR1 is LGHDT and CDR2 YNNKEL (reference sequence). The CDR3 extends over 12 amino acids. The CDR3 spells CASSQGSDTQYF. The CDR3 DNA is TGTGCCAGCAGTCAGGGCTCAGATACGCAGTATTTT.

This clonotype turned up a few times. The chain couples TRBV5-1 to TRBJ1-4, with a tentative D call TRBD1 (5 bases). The germline V gene has CDR1 SGHRS and CDR2 YFSETQ. This CDR3 region has 16 residues. Trimming cost V 4 bases and J 8 bases, with 21 bases left between them. This CDR3 reads CASSPGHPTLLEKLFF. DNA for the CDR3: TGCGCCAGCAGCCCTGGACACCCAACTTTACTCGAAAAACTGTTTTTT.

This rearrangement joins TRBV10-3 to TRBJ2-7; a weak D match, TRBD2 (5 bases). CDR1 and CDR2 from the germline V gene are ENHRY and SYGVKD. Trimming removed 0 bases at V and 2 bases at J, with 8 bases between. There are 14 residues in the CDR3. The CDR3 region is CAISESLLAYEQYF. The CDR3 DNA reads TGTGCCATCAGTGAGTCTTTACTAGCCTACGAGCAGTACTTC.

The chain carries TRBV29-1 and TRBJ2-7; the D is unclear. Trimming cost V 5 bases and J 0 bases, with 8 bases left between them. The CDR3 consists of 12 residues. Germline V gives CDR1 SQVTM, CDR2 ANQGSEA. CDR3: CSVSYSSYEQYF. DNA of the CDR3: TGCAGCGTTTCGTATAGCTCCTACGAGCAGTACTTC.

This clonotype was picked up a small number of times. The J gene is TRBJ2-2, the V gene TRBV27; maybe TRBD1 (6 bases). Germline CDR1 MNHEY, CDR2 SMNVEV (reference sequence). CDR3 length: 16 residues. The germline V and J ends were trimmed by 6 bases and 0 bases, with 14 bases remaining between them. CDR3 DNA: TGTGCCAGCAGCCCCCTTGGGGGCTCGAACACCGGGGAGCTGTTTTTT. Amino acid sequence: CASSPLGGSNTGELFF.

The gene calls are TRBV27 and TRBJ2-7; D not resolved. V lost 6 bases and J 2 bases, leaving 17 bases between the germline ends. Germline values: CDR1 MNHEY, CDR2 SMNVEV (reference sequence). This CDR3 is built from 15 residues. CDR3 DNA: TGTGCCAGCAGCCCCCCGGACGGTCATCCCTACGAGCAGTACTTC. Translation gives CASSPPDGHPYEQYF.

The chain combines TRBV5-4 with TRBJ1-1, with 7 bases fitting TRBD1. J lost 7 bases, V lost 0 bases, and 3 bases had no gene match. CDR1 and CDR2 (germline): SGHNT, YYREEE (reference sequence). CDR3 size: 13 residues. The CDR3, as DNA: TGTGCCAGCAGCTTGGAGTACAGGGGTGAAGCTTTCTTT. Protein product: CASSLEYRGEAFF.

The V and J genes are TRBV6-2 or TRBV6-3 and TRBJ2-6; 7 positions agree with TRBD1. The junction had 11 bases not matched to a gene; V was cut back by 6 bases and J by 0 bases. Germline loops: CDR1 MNHEY, CDR2 SVGEGT. The CDR3 runs to 18 residues. The CDR3 region is CASSPDRAIFSGANVLTF. CDR3 bases: TGTGCCAGCAGCCCCGACAGGGCGATATTCTCTGGGGCCAACGTCCTGACTTTC.

The rearrangement uses TRBV3-1 and TRBJ1-4; D gene uncertain. Germline-derived CDR1 and CDR2 are LGHDT and YNNKEL (reference sequence). The CDR3 runs 15 residues. The ends were cut back, 2 bases at V and 0 bases at J, with 7 bases in the middle. The CDR3 region is CASSQFRATNEKLFF. In DNA, the CDR3 is TGTGCCAGCAGCCAATTCAGAGCAACTAATGAAAAACTGTTTTTT.

This clonotype was counted many times. The chain has TRBV29-1 and TRBJ2-1, with D possibly TRBD1 on 5 matching bases. The CDR3 sequence is 12 residues long. Germline V CDR1 and CDR2: SQVTM, ANQGSEA. Trimming stripped 7 bases from V and 9 bases from J, with 16 bases between. In DNA, the CDR3 is TGCAGCGACCTACAGGATAACGGTGAGCAGTTCTTC. Residues: CSDLQDNGEQFF.

This clonotype was seen a few times. The rearrangement uses TRBV25-1 and TRBJ2-2, with D hard to call. Trimming took off 1 base at V and 4 bases at J, with 4 bases between the two ends. The CDR3 spans 13 residues. Germline CDR1 MGHDK, CDR2 SYGVNS. CDR3 bases: TGTGCCAGCAGTGAATTTGGCACCGGGGAGCTGTTTTTT. Protein sequence: CASSEFGTGELFF. The variable domain in full, completed from reference TRBV25-1 and TRBJ2-2, reads EADIYQTPRYLVIGTGKKITLECSQTMGHDKMYWYQQDPGMELHLIHYSYGVNSTEKGDLSSESTVSRIRTEHFPLTLESARPSHTSQYLCASSEFGTGELFFGEGSRLTVL.

This clonotype was observed at least ten times. Here the CDR3 reads CASSSTQETQYF. CDR3 DNA: TGTGCCAGCAGCAGTACTCAAGAGACCCAGTACTTC. V gene TRBV7-2 combines with J gene TRBJ2-5; D is unresolved. CDR3 length: 12 amino acids. In germline, CDR1 is SGHTA, CDR2 FQGNSA. The germline V and J ends were trimmed by 5 bases and 2 bases, with 6 bases remaining between them.

This clonotype occurred many times. V and J are TRBV20-1 and TRBJ1-5, with unresolved D. The CDR3 runs 14 residues. V lost 3 bases, J lost 5 bases, and 14 bases lay in between. Per germline, CDR1 DFQATT and CDR2 SNEGSKA (reference sequence). In nucleotides, the CDR3 is TGCAGTGCTAGTTCGTGGCAGGTAGATCAGCCCCAGCATTTT. It codes for CSASSWQVDQPQHF.